This T cell receptor beta chain stems from a study of T cell repertoires in cytomegalovirus infection (dated by TCRdb to between 2019 and 2020). Turning to the overall study: The HLA type of each donor mattered for the analysis, because public TCR beta signatures pointed to carriage of CMV infection along with the matching HLA type.

Paper-wide results and their limitations: Cumulative frequency of public TCR beta family members discriminated carriers of CMV infection plus the relevant HLA type in this cohort and an independent 352-donor cohort. The ex vivo response was dominated by HLA-C-restricted CMV-specific TCR beta clonotypes, which also provided the single most frequent clonotype in two of eight donors.

Sequencing instrument: Illumina HiSeq 1500. Starting from the raw public reads, TCRdb applied fastp trimming at Q25, assembled clones with MiXCR and retained in-frame beta chains. Each entry merges the rows of one CDR3 protein and shows their most common DNA and genes. In all, the sample holds some 600,000 distinct CDR3 sequences, and approximately 25% of those were seen once. The ten largest account for around 7.6% of the sample. This clonotype was observed a handful of times. It has no known antigen specificity. Base-call qualities are not available, and no considerably larger clone is one nucleotide away. The CDR3 sequence holds 15 residues, the cysteine and phenylalanine included. Here the CDR3 DNA is all that survives: 45 bases in frame from base 1. V is cut back by 4 bases and J by 5 bases, with 7 bases in the junction unmatched.

The material sequenced was CD8+ T cells from PBMCs. The sequence is built from TRBV12-3 or TRBV12-4 and TRBJ2-3; TRBD1 fits 9 bases in the junction. This TCR came from a human donor in good health (CMV status not recorded). Some clones in this sample may be carry-over from other donors' samples. CDR3 reads: CASSSPGTGIDTQYF. The nucleotides are TGTGCCAGCAGTTCCCCCGGGACAGGGATAGATACGCAGTATTTT.